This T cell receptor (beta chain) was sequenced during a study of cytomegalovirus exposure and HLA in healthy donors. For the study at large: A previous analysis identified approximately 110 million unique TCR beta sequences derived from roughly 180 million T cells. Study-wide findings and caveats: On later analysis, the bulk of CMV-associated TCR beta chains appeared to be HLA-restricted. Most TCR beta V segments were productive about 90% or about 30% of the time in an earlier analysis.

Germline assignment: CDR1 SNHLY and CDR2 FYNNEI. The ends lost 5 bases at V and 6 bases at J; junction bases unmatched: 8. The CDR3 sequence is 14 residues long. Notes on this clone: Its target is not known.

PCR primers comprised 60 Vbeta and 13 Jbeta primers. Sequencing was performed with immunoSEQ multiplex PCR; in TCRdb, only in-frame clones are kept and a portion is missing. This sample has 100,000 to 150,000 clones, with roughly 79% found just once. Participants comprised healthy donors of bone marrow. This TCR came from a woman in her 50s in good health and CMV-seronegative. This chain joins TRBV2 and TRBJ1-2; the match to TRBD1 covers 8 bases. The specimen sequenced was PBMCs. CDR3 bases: TGTGCCAGCAGTAGGACAGGGTCCTCGGATGGCTACACCTTC. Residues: CASSRTGSSDGYTF.